These 16 T cell receptor beta chains were all obtained from the same sample, sequenced in a study of T cells in Graves' hyperthyroidism and ophthalmopathy. The investigators amplified TCR beta CDR3 regions from RNA transcripts. The HTBI primer set was used in a first-round RT-PCR of the TCR CDR3. One entry per CDR3 protein results from TCRdb running MiXCR on the multiplex PCR reads. In the table there are roughly 300,000 distinct CDR3 sequences, about 25% of which are singletons. The sample taken for sequencing was blood. All receptors come from a man in his forties with Graves' hyperthyroidism that later progressed to Graves' ophthalmopathy.

The chain recombines TRBV24-1 with TRBJ2-7; D ambiguous. Trimming took 4 bases from V and 6 from J, leaving 12 bases between them. The CDR3 runs 13 residues. From germline, CDR1 is KGHDR and CDR2 SFDVKD. As DNA, the CDR3 is TGTGCCACCAGTGACCCTACAAGAGTCGAGCAGTACTTC. This encodes CATSDPTRVEQYF.

This clonotype was counted many times. A much larger clone differs by one base, so this may be a read error. The rearrangement uses TRBV18 and TRBJ2-7; maybe TRBD1 (5 bases). Germline V CDR1 and CDR2: KGHSH, LQKENI. Deletions cut 3 bases from V and 6 bases from J, with 9 bases between. CDR3 length equals 12 residues. The CDR3 region is CASSPQGVEQYF. CDR3 nucleotides: TGTGCCAGCTCACCGCAGGGTGTCGAGCAGTACTTC.

This clonotype has ten or more counts. CDR3 in DNA: TGCAGTGCTAGAGAAAACGGGAGGGCCTACGAGCAGTACTTC. It is translated as CSARENGRAYEQYF. J is TRBJ2-7 and V is TRBV20-1; 8 nucleotides match TRBD2. Germline CDR1 and CDR2: DFQATT and SNEGSKA (reference sequence). This CDR3 contains 14 residues. V was pared by 0 bases and J by 2 bases, with 3 bases of the junction left unmatched.

In its sample, this clonotype was seen many times. This chain links TRBV4-1 with TRBJ2-4, with TRBD2 identical over 7 bases. Trimming at V came to 1 base and at J to 6 bases, leaving 3 bases not matched to a gene. Germline V lookup: CDR1 MGHRA, CDR2 YSYEKL. The CDR3 runs to 14 residues. The CDR3 loop is CASSQVGEGNIQYF. The CDR3 DNA reads as TGCGCCAGCAGCCAAGTGGGGGAGGGAAACATTCAGTACTTC.

In this sample, this clonotype turned up many times. The CDR3 region is CASSPWNLRTLAEAFF. Here the CDR3 DNA reads TGTGCCAGCTCACCATGGAACTTGCGTACTCTGGCTGAAGCTTTCTTT. J is TRBJ1-1 and V is TRBV18; D is ambiguous. Germline assignment: CDR1 KGHSH and CDR2 LQKENI. V lost 2 bases, J lost 6 bases, and 19 bases lay in between. This CDR3 spans 16 amino acids. Full variable domain (missing parts from reference TRBV18 and TRBJ1-1): NAGVMQNPRHLVRRRGQEARLRCSPMKGHSHVYWYRQLPEEGLKFMVYLQKENIIDESGMPKERFSAEFPKEGPSILRIQQVVRGDSAAYFCASSPWNLRTLAEAFFGQGTRLTVV.

This clonotype was seen a single time. CDR3 sequence reads: CSAPLGTGDEQYF. The CDR3 DNA reads as TGCAGTGCACCCCTTGGGACAGGGGACGAGCAGTACTTC. The rearrangement links TRBV20-1 to TRBJ2-7; 10 nucleotides line up with TRBD1. This CDR3 region has 13 residues. Germline V gene data show CDR1 as DFQATT and CDR2 as SNEGSKA (reference sequence). V lost 6 bases to trimming and J lost 5 bases; unmatched junction nucleotides: 7.

This clonotype was recorded at least ten times. The J gene is TRBJ2-1, the V gene TRBV14; 8 bases line up with TRBD1. The germline V gene has CDR1 SGHDN and CDR2 FVKESK. CDR3 size: 13 residues. Trimming at V came to 2 bases and at J to 15 bases, leaving 9 bases not matched to a gene. The CDR3 nucleotides read TGTGCCAGCAGCCAAAGACAGGGGTTAATCCGGTTCTTC. Translation: CASSQRQGLIRFF.

This clonotype was seen ten or more times. V is TRBV4-1 and J is TRBJ2-5; 8 positions match TRBD2. CDR1 is MGHRA, CDR2 YSYEKL, per germline. This CDR3 is built from 17 residues. V shed 1 base and J 2 bases; nucleotides not matched to a gene: 9. The CDR3 loop is CASSQGTKAGAQETQYF. CDR3 coding DNA: TGCGCCAGCAGCCAAGGCACGAAAGCGGGAGCACAAGAGACCCAGTACTTC.

The J gene is TRBJ1-1, the V gene TRBV27, with unresolved D. The CDR3 spans 13 residues. Trimming cost V 4 bases and J 3 bases, with 9 bases left between them. Germline loops: CDR1 MNHEY, CDR2 SMNVEV (reference sequence). Here the CDR3 reads CASSYYPYTEAFF. For the CDR3, the DNA is TGTGCCAGCAGTTATTACCCGTACACTGAAGCTTTCTTT.

In its sample, this clonotype was seen many times. V and J are TRBV7-6 and TRBJ2-5; no firm D call. Germline values: CDR1 SGHVS, CDR2 FNYEAQ. The CDR3 spans 12 residues. V was clipped by 6 bases and J by 5 bases, with 10 bases between them. DNA of the CDR3: TGTGCCAGCAGTAGTCCCCGGGAGACCCAGTACTTC. Translated: CASSSPRETQYF. The whole variable domain, remainder taken from reference TRBV7-6 and TRBJ2-5, is GAGVSQSPRYKVTKRGQDVALRCDPISGHVSLYWYRQALGQGPEFLTYFNYEAQQDKSGLPNDRFSAERPEGSISTLTIQRTEQRDSAMYRCASSSPRETQYFGPGTRLLVL.

Ten or more counts support this clonotype. V is TRBV20-1 and J is TRBJ2-7; 8 bases agree with TRBD2. The germline V gene encodes CDR1 DFQATT and CDR2 SNEGSKA (reference sequence). CDR3 length equals 16 residues. Unmatched junction bases numbered 13, after V lost 0 bases and J lost 6 bases. CDR3 nucleotide sequence: TGCAGTGCTAGAGAATACAGGTACGGGAGGGCGTCCGAGCAGTACTTC. Its protein product is CSAREYRYGRASEQYF.

This clonotype was recorded a few times. J is TRBJ2-5 and V is TRBV9, with 9 bases matching TRBD2. The germline gives CDR1 SGDLS, CDR2 YYNGEE. The V gene end was trimmed by 1 base and the J gene end by 1 base; junction bases not matched to a gene: 5. CDR3 length: 16 amino acids. The CDR3 nucleotides read TGTGCCAGCAGCGTATCGGGCGGGAGGGCCCAAGAGACCCAGTACTTC. Translation: CASSVSGGRAQETQYF.

This clonotype was seen ten or more times. The J gene is TRBJ1-2, the V gene TRBV2; D is unresolved. The CDR3 contains 14 residues. Trimming took off 4 bases at V and 6 bases at J, with 15 bases between the two ends. The V gene's germline CDR1 is SNHLY and CDR2 FYNNEI. The CDR3 nucleotides read TGTGCCAGCAGTGTACCGGGATCAATTCATGGCTACACCTTC. Translating it yields CASSVPGSIHGYTF. Full variable domain (outside the CDR3, taken from reference TRBV2 and TRBJ1-2): EPEVTQTPSHQVTQMGQEVILRCVPISNHLYFYWYRQILGQKVEFLVSFYNNEISEKSEIFDDQFSVERPDGSNFTLKIRSTKLEDSAMYFCASSVPGSIHGYTFGSGTRLTVV.

At least ten counts were recorded for this clonotype. The chain combines TRBV6-5 with TRBJ2-7; D may be TRBD2 (6 bases). Germline V gene data show CDR1 as MNHEY and CDR2 as SVGAGI. This CDR3 has 14 residues. Trimming stripped 4 bases from V and 0 bases from J, with 10 bases between. The CDR3 here is CASSSGATSYEQYF. DNA for the CDR3: TGTGCCAGCAGTTCGGGAGCGACCTCCTACGAGCAGTACTTC.

V gene TRBV6-2 or TRBV6-3 combines with J gene TRBJ1-1; 7 nucleotides line up with TRBD1. The CDR3 covers 16 residues. J gave up 4 bases and V 5 bases, and 13 bases lay outside the gene matches. The germline CDR1 and CDR2 sequences are MNHEY and SVGEGT. Here the CDR3 DNA reads TGTGCCAGCAGTCTGGGACAGCCGGACGGTATCACTGAAGCTTTCTTT. Protein product: CASSLGQPDGITEAFF.

This clonotype was detected ten times or more. This rearrangement joins TRBV11-3 to TRBJ1-1; D call uncertain. The CDR3 has 12 residues. Germline CDR1 is SGHNT and CDR2 is YENEEA. Trimming took off 1 base at V and 7 bases at J, with 7 bases between the two ends. CDR3 sequence: CASSLGWGEAFF. The CDR3 DNA follows: TGTGCCAGCAGCTTAGGTTGGGGTGAAGCTTTCTTT.